These T cell receptor beta chains were read from a single sample in a study of cytomegalovirus exposure and HLA in healthy donors. The data were produced by immunoSEQ multiplex PCR, yet TCRdb's version contains in-frame clones alone and is incomplete. The data show approximately 180,000 clones, 60% to 80% seen once. The sample taken for sequencing was PBMCs. These receptors were collected from a woman between 45 and 65 years old in good health and CMV-seropositive. Each CDR3 is given with its conserved first and last residue. Fields, in order: CDR3 DNA, CDR3 protein, CDR3 length, D gene, J gene, V gene, clone size. The D gene is left open where the match is weak. Size is stated for part of the rows, as once, few or many counts, or as a class when the clone is expanded.

CDR3nt: TGTGCCAGCAGTTTGAGCGGGGGTTCGTCCTACGAGCAGTACTTC
CDR3aa: CASSLSGGSSYEQYF
len: 15
d_gene: TRBD2
j_gene: TRBJ2-7
v_gene: TRBV6-5
abundance: few

CDR3nt: TGTGCCAGCAGCCCCCAGGGGCGGGGGGGCCACGAGCAGTACTTC
CDR3aa: CASSPQGRGGHEQYF
len: 15
d_gene: TRBD2
j_gene: TRBJ2-7
v_gene: TRBV6-6
abundance: .

CDR3nt: TGTGCCAGCAGTTGGAGACAGGGGCCAGATACGCAGTATTTT
CDR3aa: CASSWRQGPDTQYF
len: 14
d_gene: TRBD1
j_gene: TRBJ2-3
v_gene: TRBV6-5
abundance: .

CDR3nt: TGTGCCAGCAGGAGTCCAAGGGGAAGGACTGAAGCTTTCTTT
CDR3aa: CASRSPRGRTEAFF
len: 14
d_gene: .
j_gene: TRBJ1-1
v_gene: TRBV2
abundance: .

CDR3nt: TGCGCCAGCAGCTTGTTACGGTCCTCCTACAATGAGCAGTTCTTC
CDR3aa: CASSLLRSSYNEQFF
len: 15
d_gene: .
j_gene: TRBJ2-1
v_gene: TRBV5-1
abundance: .

CDR3nt: TGCGCCAGCAGCTCGAGTGGCAGGGGATTGGAGACCCAGTACTTC
CDR3aa: CASSSSGRGLETQYF
len: 15
d_gene: .
j_gene: TRBJ2-5
v_gene: TRBV5-1
abundance: .

CDR3nt: TGTGCCAGCAGGGAGAACCCCCTCGAGCAGTACTTC
CDR3aa: CASRENPLEQYF
len: 12
d_gene: .
j_gene: TRBJ2-7
v_gene: TRBV6-1
abundance: .

CDR3nt: TGTGCTAGTGGTTTGGATTTCGTTCGGGTCGGCGACACCGGGGAGCTGTTTTTT
CDR3aa: CASGLDFVRVGDTGELFF
len: 18
d_gene: .
j_gene: TRBJ2-2
v_gene: TRBV12-5
abundance: many

CDR3nt: TGCGCCAGCTCCCGGGGGGGCGACTCGAACACCGGGGAGCTGTTTTTT
CDR3aa: CASSRGGDSNTGELFF
len: 16
d_gene: TRBD2
j_gene: TRBJ2-2
v_gene: TRBV5-1
abundance: few

CDR3nt: TGTGCCAGCACCCGTCCGGGGGACTATGGCTACACCTTC
CDR3aa: CASTRPGDYGYTF
len: 13
d_gene: .
j_gene: TRBJ1-2
v_gene: TRBV5-4
abundance: .

CDR3nt: TGTGCCAGTAGTATAGACAGTATTAACTATGGCTACACCTTC
CDR3aa: CASSIDSINYGYTF
len: 14
d_gene: .
j_gene: TRBJ1-2
v_gene: TRBV19
abundance: .

CDR3nt: TGTGCCATCAGTCCCGGGACAGGGGGCCCTAATGAAAAACTGTTTTTT
CDR3aa: CAISPGTGGPNEKLFF
len: 16
d_gene: TRBD1
j_gene: TRBJ1-4
v_gene: TRBV10-3
abundance: few

CDR3nt: TGTGCCAGCAGCTTCCAGGGACAACCTTACAATGAGCAGTTCTTC
CDR3aa: CASSFQGQPYNEQFF
len: 15
d_gene: .
j_gene: TRBJ2-1
v_gene: TRBV9
abundance: .

CDR3nt: TGCGCCAGCAGAAGAGGAATGTCCCGATTGAACACTGAAGCTTTCTTT
CDR3aa: CASRRGMSRLNTEAFF
len: 16
d_gene: .
j_gene: TRBJ1-1
v_gene: TRBV5-1
abundance: .

CDR3nt: TGCAGTGCTCTACAGGGAAACGAGCAGTACTTC
CDR3aa: CSALQGNEQYF
len: 11
d_gene: .
j_gene: TRBJ2-7
v_gene: TRBV20-1
abundance: few

CDR3nt: TGTGCCAGCAGCTCCGGGACAGGGAAGGCCACCGGGGAGCTGTTTTTT
CDR3aa: CASSSGTGKATGELFF
len: 16
d_gene: TRBD1
j_gene: TRBJ2-2
v_gene: TRBV5-4
abundance: .

CDR3nt: TGTGCCAGCAGTATTACAGGGTACGGGGCCAACGTCCTGACTTTC
CDR3aa: CASSITGYGANVLTF
len: 15
d_gene: .
j_gene: TRBJ2-6
v_gene: TRBV27
abundance: .

CDR3nt: TGTGCCAGCAGTGGGGGCGACAGGGCCCCAGAGACCCAGTACTTC
CDR3aa: CASSGGDRAPETQYF
len: 15
d_gene: TRBD1
j_gene: TRBJ2-5
v_gene: TRBV2
abundance: .